The clone carrying this T cell receptor beta chain was observed many times. The data belong to a study of early T cells in non-severe SARS-CoV-2 infection. TCRdb reprocessed the 5' RACE reads with MiXCR, giving one entry per CDR3 protein. The repertoire holds about 84,000 distinct CDR3 sequences, with 9.5% to 13% as singletons. This CDR3 comprises 16 residues. The V gene's germline CDR1 is KGHDR and CDR2 SFDVKD. After removal of 0 bases from V and 12 bases from J, the junction contained 8 bases not matched to a gene. This sequence was found in an adult who was a healthcare worker with PCR-confirmed SARS-CoV-2 infection or an uninfected control (not recorded which). The sample taken for sequencing was whole blood. The chain employs TRBV24-1 and TRBJ2-1, with 12 bases lining up with TRBD1. The CDR3 nucleotides read TGTGCCACCAGTGATTTGCCCGGGACAGGGGGCCGAGGGCAGTTCTTC. Amino acid sequence: CATSDLPGTGGRGQFF.